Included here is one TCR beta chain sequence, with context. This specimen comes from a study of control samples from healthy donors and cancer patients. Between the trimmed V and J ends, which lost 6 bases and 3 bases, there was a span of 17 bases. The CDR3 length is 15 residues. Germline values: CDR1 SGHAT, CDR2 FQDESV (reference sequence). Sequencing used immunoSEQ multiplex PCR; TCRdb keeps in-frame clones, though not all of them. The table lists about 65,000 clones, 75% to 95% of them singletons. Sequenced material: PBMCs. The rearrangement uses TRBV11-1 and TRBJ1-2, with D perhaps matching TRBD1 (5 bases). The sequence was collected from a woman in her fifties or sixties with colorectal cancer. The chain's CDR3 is CASSYQGNHYYGYTF. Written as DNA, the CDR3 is TGTGCCAGCAGTTATCAGGGAAATCACTACTATGGCTACACCTTC. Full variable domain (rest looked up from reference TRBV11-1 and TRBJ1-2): EAEVAQSPRYKITEKSQAVAFWCDPISGHATLYWYRQILGQGPELLVQFQDESVVDDSQLPKDRFSAERLKGVDSTLKIQPAELGDSAMYLCASSYQGNHYYGYTFGSGTRLTVV.